Presented here are 24 T cell receptor beta chains from one specimen sequenced in a study of blood T cell repertoires in COVID-19. Profiled with immunoSEQ multiplex PCR; TCRdb holds only in-frame clones, not every one. This table holds some 330,000 clones, roughly 91% found once. Sequences were obtained from peripheral blood. The receptors were gathered from a woman aged 25 to 39 with COVID-19, enrolled during active disease.

The chain joins TRBV30 to TRBJ2-2; 8 bases fit TRBD2. Germline CDR1 GTSNPN, CDR2 SVGIG (reference sequence). The CDR3 runs to 15 residues. The ends lost 0 bases at V and 3 bases at J; junction bases unmatched: 3. Written as DNA, the CDR3 is TGTGCCTGGAGTGTAGCGGGGGCGGACACCGGGGAGCTGTTTTTT. Translation: CAWSVAGADTGELFF.

DNA of the CDR3: TGTGCCAGTAGTTCCCCTAGCGGGGGGGTCAACACCGGGGAGCTGTTTTTT. Translation gives CASSSPSGGVNTGELFF. The chain has TRBV19 and TRBJ2-2; 12 bases align to TRBD2. V lost 5 bases to trimming and J lost 2 bases; unmatched junction nucleotides: 6. CDR3 length: 17 amino acids. From germline, CDR1 is LNHDA and CDR2 SQIVND (reference sequence).

This chain joins TRBV6-2 or TRBV6-3 and TRBJ1-1, with 8 bases that match TRBD1. The V gene end was trimmed by 2 bases and the J gene end by 1 base; junction bases not matched to a gene: 9. The CDR3 covers 17 residues. Germline V gene data show CDR1 as MNHEY and CDR2 as SVGEGT. CDR3 sequence (DNA): TGTGCCAGCAGTTACAAGAGAAGGACAGGGCCGAACACTGAAGCTTTCTTT. Translated: CASSYKRRTGPNTEAFF.

The chain uses TRBV6-1 and TRBJ1-4; D is perhaps TRBD1 (5 bases). CDR3 length: 15 residues. Germline values: CDR1 MNHNS, CDR2 SASEGT. V lost 0 bases, J lost 6 bases, and 11 bases lay in between. The CDR3 nucleotides are TGTGCCAGCAGTGAAGCCCAGGCAGGGTATGAAAAACTGTTTTTT. The encoded protein is CASSEAQAGYEKLFF.

The chain has TRBV6-1 and TRBJ1-1; no definite D call. Germline CDR1 reads MNHNS; CDR2 reads SASEGT. The CDR3 loop spans 10 amino acids. The germline V and J ends were trimmed by 5 bases and 7 bases, with 5 bases remaining between them. CDR3 residues: CASSSFEAFF. The CDR3 bases are TGTGCCAGCAGTTCGTTTGAAGCTTTCTTT.

CDR3 region: CASTSNRGFSYTF. The CDR3 DNA is TGTGCCAGCACCTCAAACAGGGGTTTCAGCTACACCTTC. V and J are TRBV3-1 (or the pseudogene TRBV3-2) and TRBJ1-2, with TRBD1 matching over 7 bases. J gave up 9 bases and V 7 bases, and 11 bases lay outside the gene matches. The CDR3 has 13 residues. The germline CDR1 and CDR2 sequences are LGHDT and YNNKEL (reference sequence).

CDR3 amino acids: CASSPLDRGATEAFF. The CDR3 DNA follows: TGTGCCAGCTCACCACTCGACAGGGGGGCCACTGAAGCTTTCTTT. The chain has TRBV18 and TRBJ1-1; TRBD1 matches at 9 bases. In germline, CDR1 is KGHSH, CDR2 LQKENI. After removal of 1 base from V and 4 bases from J, the junction contained 4 bases not matched to a gene. The CDR3 runs 15 residues. Combining the CDR3 with reference TRBV18 and TRBJ1-1 gives the whole variable domain NAGVMQNPRHLVRRRGQEARLRCSPMKGHSHVYWYRQLPEEGLKFMVYLQKENIIDESGMPKERFSAEFPKEGPSILRIQQVVRGDSAAYFCASSPLDRGATEAFFGQGTRLTVV.

The chain combines TRBV9 with TRBJ2-1; TRBD2 aligns across 9 bases. J gave up 1 base and V 1 base, and 12 bases lay outside the gene matches. The CDR3 is 19 amino acids. In germline, CDR1 is SGDLS, CDR2 YYNGEE. CDR3 region: CASSVNPTSGGRSYNEQFF. The CDR3 DNA is TGTGCCAGCAGCGTAAACCCCACCAGCGGGGGGAGGTCCTACAATGAGCAGTTCTTC. Together with reference TRBV9 and TRBJ2-1, the CDR3 gives the full variable domain: DSGVTQTPKHLITATGQRVTLRCSPRSGDLSVYWYQQSLDQGLQFLIQYYNGEERAKGNILERFSAQQFPDLHSELNLSSLELGDSALYFCASSVNPTSGGRSYNEQFFGPGTRLTVL.

This clone was found a few times. CDR3 sequence: CASSPGLAGGRKKDTQYF. In DNA form, the CDR3 reads TGCGCCAGCAGCCCCGGACTTGCGGGGGGGCGGAAAAAAGATACGCAGTATTTT. This rearrangement joins TRBV4-1 to TRBJ2-3; 9 bases are shared with TRBD2. The V gene end was trimmed by 4 bases and the J gene end by 5 bases; junction bases not matched to a gene: 16. The CDR3 is 18 amino acids. Per germline, CDR1 MGHRA and CDR2 YSYEKL.

In DNA form, the CDR3 reads TGTGCCAGCACCCTAACTAGCGGACCTTCGAACACCGGGGAGCTGTTTTTT. Its translation is CASTLTSGPSNTGELFF. This chain joins TRBV25-1 and TRBJ2-2; TRBD2 matches at 8 bases. This CDR3 comprises 17 residues. Trimming removed 7 bases from V and 0 bases from J; junction bases left unmatched: 10. Germline CDR1 and CDR2: MGHDK and SYGVNS. The full variable domain, in which reference TRBV25-1 and TRBJ2-2 provide the parts outside the CDR3, is EADIYQTPRYLVIGTGKKITLECSQTMGHDKMYWYQQDPGMELHLIHYSYGVNSTEKGDLSSESTVSRIRTEHFPLTLESARPSHTSQYLCASTLTSGPSNTGELFFGEGSRLTVL.

V usage is TRBV4-1 and J usage is TRBJ1-2; D unclear. V was cut by 0 bases and J by 7 bases, with 15 bases left in between. Germline CDR1 is MGHRA and CDR2 is YSYEKL. This CDR3 is built from 15 residues. The CDR3, as DNA: TGCGCCAGCAGCCAAGAATTTTCAGTGCGGGGTGGCTACACCTTC. It yields the protein CASSQEFSVRGGYTF.

This chain links TRBV10-3 with TRBJ1-6, with TRBD1 as a possible D gene (6 bases). The ends were cut back, 3 bases at V and 8 bases at J, with 14 bases in the middle. The CDR3 has 15 residues. CDR1 and CDR2 (germline): ENHRY, SYGVKD. CDR3: CAISDSVGGDSPLHF. The CDR3 DNA reads TGTGCCATCAGTGACTCCGTAGGGGGGGATTCACCCCTCCACTTT.

The gene calls are TRBV4-2 and TRBJ1-1; no clear D. The CDR3 extends over 16 amino acids. V lost 2 bases and J lost 1, with 14 bases in between. Germline loops: CDR1 LGHNA, CDR2 YNFKEQ. CDR3 bases: TGTGCCAGCAGCCAAATTGGCTGGGCGGGGAACACTGAAGCTTTCTTT. Amino acids: CASSQIGWAGNTEAFF.

The chain carries TRBV15 and TRBJ1-6; TRBD1 matches 9 bases. The CDR3 spans 15 residues. J gave up 13 bases and V 4 bases, and 11 bases lay outside the gene matches. Germline V gene lookup returns CDR1 LNHNV and CDR2 YYDKDF (reference sequence). CDR3 in amino acids: CATSTHTGGDPPLHF. CDR3 DNA: TGTGCCACCAGCACCCATACAGGGGGCGACCCCCCCCTCCACTTT. Together with reference TRBV15 and TRBJ1-6, the CDR3 gives the full variable domain: DAMVIQNPRYQVTQFGKPVTLSCSQTLNHNVMYWYQQKSSQAPKLLFHYYDKDFNNEADTPDNFQSRRPNTSFCFLDIRSPGLGDTAMYLCATSTHTGGDPPLHFGNGTRLTVT.

The chain employs TRBV28 and TRBJ2-2; 9 nucleotides match TRBD1. With V trimmed by 5 bases and J by 3 bases, 4 bases remained unmatched. The CDR3 loop spans 15 amino acids. Germline V lookup: CDR1 MDHEN, CDR2 SYDVKM. The CDR3 DNA reads TGTGCCAGCAGTACAGGGGGCGCGGACACCGGGGAGCTGTTTTTT. Protein product: CASSTGGADTGELFF.

As DNA, the CDR3 is TGTGCCAGCAGTTCCCTCGGGGTTGGAGCTGGAAACACCATATATTTT. It is translated as CASSSLGVGAGNTIYF. The chain uses TRBV6-5 and TRBJ1-3, with no clear D. Trimming cost V 4 bases and J 2 bases, with 15 bases left between them. Germline-derived CDR1 and CDR2 are MNHEY and SVGAGI. The CDR3 is 16 residues long.

The rearrangement uses TRBV13 and TRBJ1-2; tentatively, D is TRBD1 (5 bases). This CDR3 is built from 18 residues. V lost 7 bases, J lost 3 bases, and 27 bases lay in between. Germline CDR1 PRHDT, CDR2 FYEKMQ (reference sequence). In DNA, the CDR3 is TGTGCCAGCAACAGGAAAAGGGGAAGGGGCCTGGCTGACTATGGCTACACCTTC. Its translation: CASNRKRGRGLADYGYTF.

The V gene is TRBV7-9, the J gene TRBJ1-2; the match to TRBD1 covers 11 bases. This CDR3 is built from 15 residues. Trimming took 5 bases from V and 4 from J; bases not matched to a gene: 6. Germline assignment: CDR1 SEHNR and CDR2 FQNEAQ (reference sequence). CDR3: CASSVDRGQAYGYTF. The CDR3 region has the DNA TGTGCCAGCAGCGTGGACAGGGGGCAGGCCTATGGCTACACCTTC.

V usage is TRBV6-2 or TRBV6-3 and J usage is TRBJ1-1, with a tentative D call TRBD1 (5 bases). Per the germline V gene, CDR1 is MNHEY and CDR2 is SVGEGT. V was pared by 6 bases and J by 4 bases, with 15 bases between. This CDR3 spans 14 amino acids. The CDR3: CASSRGLLSTEAFF. DNA for the CDR3: TGTGCCAGCAGCCGGGGACTGCTCAGCACTGAAGCTTTCTTT.

This sequence joins TRBV5-4 and TRBJ2-5, with TRBD2 identical over 12 bases. The V and J ends lost 5 bases and 3 bases, in that order; junction bases with no gene match: 8. This CDR3 is 16 amino acids long. Per germline, CDR1 SGHNT and CDR2 YYREEE (reference sequence). CDR3 in amino acids: CASSTPSGGVKETQYF. CDR3 sequence (DNA): TGTGCCAGCAGTACCCCTAGCGGGGGGGTTAAAGAGACCCAGTACTTC.

This rearrangement joins TRBV7-9 to TRBJ1-2; D possibly corresponds to TRBD1 (6 bases). This CDR3 contains 15 residues. The germline V and J ends were trimmed by 5 bases and 4 bases, with 17 bases remaining between them. CDR1 and CDR2 (germline): SEHNR, FQNEAQ (reference sequence). The CDR3 DNA reads TGTGCCAGCAGCCTACAGGGCGTCTGGAGCTATGGCTACACCTTC. Its translation: CASSLQGVWSYGYTF.

The chain joins TRBV19 to TRBJ1-1, with D possibly TRBD1 on 6 matching bases. The CDR3 length is 16 residues. Germline assignment: CDR1 LNHDA and CDR2 SQIVND (reference sequence). Trimming pared 6 bases from V and 1 base from J, leaving 18 bases between. CDR3 in amino acids: CASSDPGSGENTEAFF. Written as DNA, the CDR3 is TGTGCCAGTAGCGACCCGGGGTCAGGGGAGAACACTGAAGCTTTCTTT.

The rearrangement joins TRBV21-1 to TRBJ2-1; TRBD2 is the table's D call, not checked against the DNA. TRBV21-1 is a pseudogene segment. This CDR3 comprises 20 residues. The CDR3, as DNA: TGTGCCAGCAGACTTCCCCCGAAGCGGGGGCGACCTACGCCCTACAATGAGCAGTTCTTC. The encoded protein is CASRLPPKRGRPTPYNEQFF.

The table lists this clone with a count of one. V and J are TRBV6-2 or TRBV6-3 and TRBJ1-4, with D unresolved. CDR3 length equals 16 residues. Germline CDR1 and CDR2: MNHEY and SVGEGT. V was trimmed by 6 bases and J by 9 bases, leaving 23 bases between them. The DNA for the CDR3 is TGTGCCAGCAGCCGAAACTTGCAACAAGGAGGTCAAAAACTGTTTTTT. It is translated as CASSRNLQQGGQKLFF.